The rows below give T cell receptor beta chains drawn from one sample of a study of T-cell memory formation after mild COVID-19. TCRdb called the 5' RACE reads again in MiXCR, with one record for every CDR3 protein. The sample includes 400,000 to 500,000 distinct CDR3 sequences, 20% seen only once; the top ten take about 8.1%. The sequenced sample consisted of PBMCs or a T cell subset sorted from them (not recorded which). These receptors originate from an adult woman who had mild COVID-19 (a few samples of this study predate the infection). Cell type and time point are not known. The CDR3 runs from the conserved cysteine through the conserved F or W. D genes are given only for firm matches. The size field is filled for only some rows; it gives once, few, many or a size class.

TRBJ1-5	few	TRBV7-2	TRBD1	CASSLGDRTGGSNQPQHF	TGTGCCAGCAGCTTAGGGGACAGGACCGGGGGAAGCAATCAGCCCCAGCATTTT
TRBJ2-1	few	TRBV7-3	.	CASSLTAGSYNEQFF	TGTGCCAGCAGCTTAACAGCGGGCTCCTACAATGAGCAGTTCTTC
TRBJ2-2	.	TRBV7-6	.	CASSITRAGELFF	TGTGCCAGCAGCATTACGAGAGCCGGGGAGCTGTTTTTT
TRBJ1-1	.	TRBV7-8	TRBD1	CASSLRTGWRHTEAFF	TGTGCCAGCAGCCTAAGGACAGGGTGGCGACACACTGAAGCTTTCTTT
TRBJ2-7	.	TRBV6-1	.	CASSEVPPGAEQYF	TGTGCCAGCAGTGAAGTCCCCCCGGGTGCCGAGCAGTACTTC
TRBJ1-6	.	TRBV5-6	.	CASSHSGIPLHF	TGTGCCAGCAGCCACTCAGGAATACCCCTCCACTTT
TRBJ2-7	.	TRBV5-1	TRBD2	CASSLTSGRTGEQYF	TGCGCCAGCAGCTTGACTAGCGGGAGGACGGGAGAGCAGTACTTC
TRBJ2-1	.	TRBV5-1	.	CASSLALNEQFF	TGCGCCAGCAGCTTGGCGCTGAATGAGCAGTTCTTC
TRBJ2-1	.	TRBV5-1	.	CASSLRGPHNEQFF	TGCGCCAGCAGCTTGCGGGGACCACACAATGAGCAGTTCTTC
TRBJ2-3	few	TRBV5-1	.	CASSSRARDDTDTQYF	TGCGCCAGCAGCTCGAGGGCCCGGGACGACACAGATACGCAGTATTTT
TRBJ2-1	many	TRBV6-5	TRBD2	CASSPGTSGMIYNEQFF	TGTGCCAGCAGCCCAGGGACTAGCGGGATGATCTACAATGAGCAGTTCTTC
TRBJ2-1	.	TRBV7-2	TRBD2	CASSSIGAGGPWNEQFF	TGTGCCAGCAGCTCCATCGGAGCGGGAGGGCCATGGAATGAGCAGTTCTTC
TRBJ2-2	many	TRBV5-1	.	CASSSMGGLARTGELFF	TGCGCCAGCAGCTCAATGGGGGGCCTAGCGCGTACCGGGGAGCTGTTTTTT
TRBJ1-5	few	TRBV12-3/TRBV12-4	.	CASSFGGRPESQPQHF	TGTGCCAGCAGTTTTGGCGGCCGGCCGGAATCTCAGCCCCAGCATTTT
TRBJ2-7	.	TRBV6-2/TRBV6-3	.	CASSYKGDSYEQYF	TGTGCCAGCAGTTATAAGGGGGACTCCTACGAGCAGTACTTC
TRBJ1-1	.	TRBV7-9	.	CASSLRGDEAFF	TGTGCCAGCAGCTTACGAGGGGACGAAGCTTTCTTT
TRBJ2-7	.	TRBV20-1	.	CSASNSPGPSSYEQYF	TGCAGTGCCAGTAACTCCCCGGGACCCAGCTCCTACGAGCAGTACTTC
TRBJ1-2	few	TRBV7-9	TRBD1	CASSLATGYGYTF	TGTGCCAGCAGCTTGGCGACAGGGTATGGCTACACCTTC
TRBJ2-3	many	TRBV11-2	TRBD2	CASSSLAGGTDTQYF	TGTGCCAGCAGCTCGCTAGCGGGGGGCACAGATACGCAGTATTTT
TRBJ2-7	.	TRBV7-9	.	CASRTLDYEQYF	TGTGCCAGCAGAACCCTAGACTACGAGCAGTACTTC
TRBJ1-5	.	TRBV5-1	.	CASREDVREGQPQHF	TGCGCCAGCAGAGAAGACGTCAGGGAGGGTCAGCCCCAGCATTTT
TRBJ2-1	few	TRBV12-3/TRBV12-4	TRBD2	CASAGTSGIAHEQFF	TGTGCCAGCGCCGGGACTAGCGGGATCGCCCATGAGCAGTTCTTC
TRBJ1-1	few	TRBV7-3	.	CASSFTSEYQAFF	TGTGCCAGCAGCTTCACATCAGAGTACCAAGCTTTCTTT
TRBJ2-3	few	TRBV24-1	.	CATSGGQGFGATQYF	TGTGCCACCAGTGGGGGCCAGGGGTTTGGGGCTACGCAGTATTTT
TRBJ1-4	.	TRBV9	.	CASSAEGLGNEKLFF	TGTGCCAGCAGCGCCGAGGGCTTGGGGAATGAAAAACTGTTTTTT
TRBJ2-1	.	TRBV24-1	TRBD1	CATSALTDRVGFNEQFF	TGTGCCACCAGTGCACTCACCGACAGGGTGGGATTCAATGAGCAGTTCTTC
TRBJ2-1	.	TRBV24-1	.	CATSDPGPPERSYNEQFF	TGTGCCACCAGTGATCCAGGGCCACCCGAGCGCTCCTACAATGAGCAGTTCTTC
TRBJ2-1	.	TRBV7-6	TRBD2	CASGDGLAGNNEQFF	TGTGCCAGTGGAGACGGACTAGCGGGGAACAATGAGCAGTTCTTC
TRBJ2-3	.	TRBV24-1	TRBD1	CATRGDSLTDTQYF	TGTGCCACCAGGGGGGACAGCCTCACAGATACGCAGTATTTT
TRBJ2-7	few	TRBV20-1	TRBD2	CSARDASGSVTYEQYF	TGCAGTGCTAGAGATGCTAGCGGGAGCGTAACCTACGAGCAGTACTTC
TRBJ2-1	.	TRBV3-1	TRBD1	CASSQGTRGPYNEQFF	TGTGCCAGCAGCCAAGGAACGAGGGGGCCTTACAATGAGCAGTTCTTC
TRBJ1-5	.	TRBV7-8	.	CASSSDRLGYQPQHF	TGTGCCAGCAGCTCAGACAGGTTAGGTTATCAGCCCCAGCATTTT
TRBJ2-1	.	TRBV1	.	CTSSQDPPTSGDYNEQFF	TGCACCAGCAGCCAAGATCCTCCGACTAGCGGTGACTACAATGAGCAGTTCTTC
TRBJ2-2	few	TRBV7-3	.	CASSPTGATGELFF	TGTGCCAGCAGCCCGACAGGTGCCACCGGGGAGCTGTTTTTT